A single sample gave rise to the 24 T cell receptor beta chains below, sequenced in a study of PD-1 blockade in classical Hodgkin lymphoma. Every patient relapsed after autologous stem cell transplantation, and brentuximab vedotin exposure varied. Researchers report purifying CD4+ T cells from thawed PBMCs by magnetic negative selection. Data came from immunoSEQ multiplex PCR; TCRdb stores just in-frame clones and leaves some out. This sample carries around 9,200 clones, 80% to 85% of them seen once, and the ten largest clones take 9% to 14%. This specimen was CD4+ T cells from blood, taken at baseline. The receptor source for this set is a human donor with classical Hodgkin lymphoma.

This clone occurred once. The rearrangement links TRBV10-3 to TRBJ2-7, with a weak D call TRBD2 (5 bases). The CDR3 consists of 13 residues. The V gene lost 2 bases and the J gene lost 6 bases, with 11 bases spanning the gap. Germline values: CDR1 ENHRY, CDR2 SYGVKD. The CDR3: CAISERERVEQYF. The CDR3 region has the DNA TGTGCCATCAGTGAGAGGGAGAGGGTCGAGCAGTACTTC.

This sequence joins TRBV7-9 and TRBJ1-2; D may be TRBD1 (6 bases). CDR1 and CDR2 from the germline V gene are SEHNR and FQNEAQ (reference sequence). The CDR3 contains 13 residues. The V and J ends lost 5 bases and 8 bases respectively, with 15 bases between them. The chain's CDR3 is CASSPGTYSGYTF. The CDR3 DNA reads as TGTGCCAGCAGCCCCGGGACATATTCCGGCTACACCTTC.

This clone was seen a few times. This rearrangement joins TRBV6-1 to TRBJ2-7, with 7 bases lining up with TRBD1. This CDR3 spans 13 amino acids. The V gene's germline CDR1 is MNHNS and CDR2 SASEGT. The V segment lost 8 bases and the J segment 2 bases; nucleotides outside the gene matches: 6. CDR3 protein: CASSRTGAYEQYF. In nucleotides, the CDR3 is TGTGCCAGCTCGAGGACAGGCGCCTACGAGCAGTACTTC.

The J gene is TRBJ2-2, the V gene TRBV6-1; D is perhaps TRBD1 (6 bases). There are 15 residues in the CDR3. Trimming cost V 6 bases and J 4 bases, with 15 bases left between them. Germline CDR1 MNHNS, CDR2 SASEGT. In nucleotides, the CDR3 is TGTGCCAGCAGGAACAGGGTTGGGGGCACCGGGGAGCTGTTTTTT. Encoded protein: CASRNRVGGTGELFF.

CDR3 in amino acids: CASSGGISNEQYF. CDR3 bases: TGTGCCAGCAGTGGCGGGATTTCTAACGAGCAGTACTTC. This chain links TRBV6-5 with TRBJ2-7, with a weak D call TRBD2 (6 bases). Per germline, CDR1 MNHEY and CDR2 SVGAGI. This CDR3 has 13 amino acids. Between the trimmed V and J ends, which lost 5 bases and 5 bases, there was a span of 13 bases.

V is TRBV25-1 and J is TRBJ2-3; D call uncertain. The V end lost 4 bases, the J end lost 0 bases, and 2 bases lay between the germline ends. Germline V gene data show CDR1 as MGHDK and CDR2 as SYGVNS. The CDR3 consists of 12 residues. CDR3: CASSVSTDTQYF. CDR3 nucleotide sequence: TGTGCCAGCAGTGTCAGCACAGATACGCAGTATTTT. Full variable domain (remainder filled in from reference TRBV25-1 and TRBJ2-3): EADIYQTPRYLVIGTGKKITLECSQTMGHDKMYWYQQDPGMELHLIHYSYGVNSTEKGDLSSESTVSRIRTEHFPLTLESARPSHTSQYLCASSVSTDTQYFGPGTRLTVL.

V gene TRBV10-3 combines with J gene TRBJ2-1; D is unclear. CDR1 is ENHRY and CDR2 is SYGVKD in the germline V gene. CDR3 size: 13 residues. Trimming shortened V by 2 bases and J by 14 bases, and 16 bases separated the two germline ends. CDR3 residues: CAISEDVGRAEFF. DNA for the CDR3: TGTGCCATCAGTGAGGATGTGGGAAGGGCTGAGTTCTTC.

The genes are TRBV18 and TRBJ1-2, with a weak D call TRBD1 (5 bases). The germline CDR1 and CDR2 sequences are KGHSH and LQKENI. The CDR3 runs to 14 residues. The germline V and J ends were trimmed by 4 bases and 0 bases, with 9 bases remaining between them. CDR3 sequence: CASSQEGPNYGYTF. The CDR3 nucleotides are TGTGCCAGCTCACAGGAGGGACCTAACTATGGCTACACCTTC.

The rearrangement uses TRBV5-4 and TRBJ2-1; 8 bases are a match to TRBD2. Looked up from germline, CDR1 is SGHNT and CDR2 is YYREEE (reference sequence). This CDR3 has 13 amino acids. V lost 7 bases, J lost 7 bases, and 7 bases stayed unmatched. CDR3 amino acids: CASRPGGRNEQFF. CDR3 sequence (DNA): TGTGCCAGCCGCCCGGGAGGGCGGAATGAGCAGTTCTTC.

The chain recombines TRBV10-3 with TRBJ2-2, with 7 bases aligning to TRBD2. Germline values: CDR1 ENHRY, CDR2 SYGVKD. This CDR3 spans 13 amino acids. V lost 3 bases and J lost 8; bases outside the gene matches: 3. The CDR3 reads CAISESGKGELFF. The CDR3 nucleotides are TGTGCCATCAGTGAAAGCGGGAAGGGGGAGCTGTTTTTT.

The chain links TRBV5-1 to TRBJ2-3; D remains unclear. Germline CDR1 is SGHRS and CDR2 is YFSETQ. Trimming removed 3 bases from V and 0 bases from J, with 2 bases in between. The CDR3 contains 12 residues. The CDR3 DNA follows: TGCGCCAGCAGCTCCAGCACAGATACGCAGTATTTT. Translation: CASSSSTDTQYF.

This chain joins TRBV28 and TRBJ2-7, with 12 bases identical to TRBD2. The CDR3 sequence is 15 residues long. The V gene's germline CDR1 is MDHEN and CDR2 SYDVKM. The junction had 7 bases not matched to a gene; V was cut back by 6 bases and J by 4 bases. Here the CDR3 DNA reads TGTGCCAGCAGCCTTCCGGGACTAGCGGGTTACGAGCAGTACTTC. Encoded protein: CASSLPGLAGYEQYF.

The genes are TRBV19 and TRBJ1-2, with TRBD1 matching 7 bases. There are 12 residues in the CDR3. Unmatched junction bases numbered 3, after V lost 7 bases and J lost 4 bases. CDR1 and CDR2 from the germline V gene are LNHDA and SQIVND (reference sequence). The CDR3 protein is CASTRGGYGYTF. The CDR3 coding sequence is TGTGCCAGTACCAGGGGGGGCTATGGCTACACCTTC.

The chain is built from TRBV10-3 and TRBJ1-4; 8 positions agree with TRBD1. Germline assignment: CDR1 ENHRY and CDR2 SYGVKD. V lost 4 bases and J lost 7; bases outside the gene matches: 8. The CDR3 contains 15 residues. CDR3 protein: CAISADRGNSEKLFF. DNA of the CDR3: TGTGCCATCAGTGCCGACAGGGGCAACAGTGAAAAACTGTTTTTT.

The J gene is TRBJ2-7, the V gene TRBV7-2; TRBD2 matches 10 bases. The V and J ends lost 1 base and 3 bases, in that order; junction bases with no gene match: 9. This CDR3 is 17 amino acids long. Germline V gene lookup returns CDR1 SGHTA and CDR2 FQGNSA. CDR3 residues: CASSLVTSGAAFYEQYF. The CDR3 DNA is TGTGCCAGCAGCTTAGTCACTAGCGGGGCCGCGTTCTACGAGCAGTACTTC. Full variable domain (missing parts from reference TRBV7-2 and TRBJ2-7): GAGVSQSPSNKVTEKGKDVELRCDPISGHTALYWYRQSLGQGLEFLIYFQGNSAPDKSGLPSDRFSAERTGGSVSTLTIQRTQQEDSAVYLCASSLVTSGAAFYEQYFGPGTRLTVT.

The rearrangement joins TRBV6-1 to TRBJ2-7, with D possibly TRBD2 on 6 matching bases. The CDR3 extends over 15 amino acids. CDR1 MNHNS and CDR2 SASEGT come from the germline V gene. The V end was cut by 5 bases, the J end by 3 bases, with 17 bases between. The CDR3 nucleotides are TGTGCCAGCAGTCCTCCTTCGGGGGTAGTCTACGAGCAGTACTTC. Translating it yields CASSPPSGVVYEQYF.

The rearrangement joins TRBV10-2 to TRBJ1-5; 9 nucleotides agree with TRBD1. This CDR3 comprises 15 residues. Germline CDR1 WSHSY, CDR2 SAAADI. J lost 3 bases, V lost 2 bases, and 2 bases had no gene match. The CDR3 protein is CASSETGGVNQPQHF. The CDR3 region has the DNA TGCGCCAGCAGTGAGACAGGGGGCGTCAATCAGCCCCAGCATTTT.

This clone appeared once. This chain joins TRBV5-6 and TRBJ2-7; maybe TRBD2 (6 bases). This CDR3 comprises 13 residues. V lost 0 bases to trimming and J lost 9 bases, with 13 bases between them. Per the germline V gene, CDR1 is SGHDT and CDR2 is YYEEEE. This CDR3 is CASSLAGEGLQYF. The CDR3 DNA sequence: TGTGCCAGCAGCTTGGCGGGAGAGGGACTGCAGTACTTC.

This chain connects TRBV5-1 to TRBJ2-7; 10 nucleotides match TRBD2. Germline CDR1 reads SGHRS; CDR2 reads YFSETQ. The CDR3 spans 14 residues. V dropped 0 bases and J dropped 3; count of bases not matched to a gene: 0. The CDR3 region has the DNA TGCGCCAGCAGCTTGGCTAGCGGGGGCTACGAGCAGTACTTC. As protein: CASSLASGGYEQYF.

The chain employs TRBV6-5 and TRBJ1-1; D gene unclear. V was clipped by 6 bases and J by 6 bases, with 8 bases between them. CDR3 length: 11 amino acids. Germline V CDR1 and CDR2: MNHEY, SVGAGI. The CDR3 DNA is TGTGCCAGCAGCCTCAAGGCTGAAGCTTTCTTT. Translating it yields CASSLKAEAFF.

The chain uses TRBV5-1 and TRBJ2-5; D not certain. Germline assignment: CDR1 SGHRS and CDR2 YFSETQ. The CDR3 length is 13 residues. V was pared by 5 bases and J by 3 bases, with 11 bases between. CDR3 loop: CASSRAQKETQYF. Here the CDR3 DNA reads TGCGCCAGCAGTAGGGCCCAGAAAGAGACCCAGTACTTC.

The CDR3 loop is CAAPPKPGTQRGTGELFF. The CDR3 DNA is TGTGCCGCCCCACCAAAGCCAGGGACTCAGAGGGGCACCGGGGAGCTGTTTTTT. The rearrangement uses TRBV10-3 and TRBJ2-2; the D gene is possibly TRBD2 (6 bases). This CDR3 region has 18 residues. Trimming stripped 11 bases from V and 4 bases from J, with 29 bases between. Germline assignment: CDR1 ENHRY and CDR2 SYGVKD.

This chain connects TRBV11-2 to TRBJ2-2, with TRBD2 identical over 8 bases. Trimming at V came to 5 bases and at J to 1 base, leaving 3 bases not matched to a gene. The germline V gene encodes CDR1 SGHAT and CDR2 FQNNGV. CDR3 length equals 15 residues. CDR3 DNA: TGTGCCAGCAGCAGAACTAGCGGGAACACCGGGGAGCTGTTTTTT. Translating it yields CASSRTSGNTGELFF.

This clone came up a few times. The chain joins TRBV7-2 to TRBJ2-1, with D hard to call. The V gene's germline CDR1 is SGHTA and CDR2 FQGNSA. The CDR3 consists of 12 residues. The V gene lost 5 bases and the J gene lost 12 bases, with 14 bases spanning the gap. CDR3: CASSLTREVQFF. The DNA for the CDR3 is TGTGCCAGCAGCCTAACCCGTGAGGTGCAGTTCTTC.